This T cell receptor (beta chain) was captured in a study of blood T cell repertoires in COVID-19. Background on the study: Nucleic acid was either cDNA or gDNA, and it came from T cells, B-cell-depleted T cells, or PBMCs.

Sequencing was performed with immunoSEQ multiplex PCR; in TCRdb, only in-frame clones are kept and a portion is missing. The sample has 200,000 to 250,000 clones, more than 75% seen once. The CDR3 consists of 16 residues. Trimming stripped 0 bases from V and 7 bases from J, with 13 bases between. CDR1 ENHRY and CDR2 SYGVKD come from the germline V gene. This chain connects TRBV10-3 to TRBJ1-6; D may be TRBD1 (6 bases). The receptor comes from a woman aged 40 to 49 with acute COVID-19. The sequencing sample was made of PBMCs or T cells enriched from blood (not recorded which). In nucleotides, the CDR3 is TGTGCCATCAGTGAGTCCATGGGGGCTTGGAATTCACCCCTCCACTTT. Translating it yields CAISESMGAWNSPLHF.